A single sample is the source of the 21 T cell receptor beta chains below, sequenced in a study of CD8+CD57+ T cells in acquired aplastic anemia. TCR beta VDJ and CDR3 were profiled, and genomic DNA was the template. TCRdb re-analysed the reads in MiXCR, keeping a single row per CDR3 protein. This sample yields fewer than 200,000 distinct CDR3 sequences, of which roughly two thirds are seen a single time; more than 35% belongs to the top ten. The authors sequenced patients whose flow cytometry had shown CD8+CD57+ cell expansion. Source material: sorted CD4+, CD8+, or CD8+CD57+ T cells (not recorded which) from PBMCs. Receptor source: a human donor with aplastic anemia.

This chain links TRBV9 with TRBJ2-7; 13 nucleotides match TRBD2. Germline V gene data show CDR1 as SGDLS and CDR2 as YYNGEE. The CDR3 consists of 16 residues. V lost 0 bases to trimming and J lost 2 bases; unmatched junction nucleotides: 2. The CDR3 DNA reads TGTGCCAGCAGCGTAGCGGGACTAGCGGGAACCTACGAGCAGTACTTC. Translated, it gives CASSVAGLAGTYEQYF.

V is TRBV7-8 and J is TRBJ2-7; 11 nucleotides agree with TRBD2. This CDR3 region has 14 residues. With 5 bases clipped from V and 6 bases from J, the junction kept 6 bases outside the gene matches. Germline lookup yields CDR1 SGHVS and CDR2 FQNEAQ. The CDR3, as DNA: TGTGCCAGCAGCCCACTAGCGGGGGCGTTCGAGCAGTACTTC. Its protein product is CASSPLAGAFEQYF.

J is TRBJ2-5 and V is TRBV7-3; maybe TRBD2 (6 bases). The CDR3 runs 11 residues. Trimming stripped 11 bases from V and 7 bases from J, with 14 bases between. Germline CDR1 is SGHTA and CDR2 is FQGTGA. The CDR3 loop reads CAGPGRGTQYF. The CDR3 DNA is TGTGCCGGCCCAGGGCGGGGGACCCAGTACTTC.

This clonotype was seen only a few times. The rearrangement links TRBV24-1 to TRBJ2-5, with D uncertain. CDR1 and CDR2 (germline): KGHDR, SFDVKD. The V and J ends lost 10 bases and 1 base respectively, with 12 bases between them. This CDR3 has 13 amino acids. CDR3 loop: CATRARLQETQYF. The CDR3 DNA sequence: TGTGCCACTCGCGCGAGGCTCCAAGAGACCCAGTACTTC.

The chain recombines TRBV20-1 with TRBJ1-6; D ambiguous. Germline CDR1 DFQATT, CDR2 SNEGSKA (reference sequence). Deletions cut 3 bases from V and 12 bases from J, with 9 bases between. This CDR3 spans 11 amino acids. CDR3 nucleotides: TGCAGTGCTAGCAAGAAGGGACCCCTCCACTTT. It encodes CSASKKGPLHF.

V usage is TRBV2 and J usage is TRBJ1-5, with D possibly matching TRBD1 (6 bases). The CDR3 has 13 residues. With 8 bases removed from V and 4 bases from J, the gap between germline ends came to 12 bases. From germline, CDR1 is SNHLY and CDR2 FYNNEI. The CDR3 DNA follows: TGTGCCAGCCGGTGGGGGCCTAATCAGCCCCAGCATTTT. This sequence encodes CASRWGPNQPQHF.

V is TRBV19 and J is TRBJ1-2; D is unclear. Trimming pared 5 bases from V and 0 bases from J, leaving 13 bases between. The CDR3 has 15 residues. Germline V lookup: CDR1 LNHDA, CDR2 SQIVND (reference sequence). The chain's CDR3 is CASSPPRPSNYGYTF. Written as DNA, the CDR3 is TGTGCCAGTAGTCCACCACGTCCATCTAACTATGGCTACACCTTC.

V and J are TRBV7-8 and TRBJ1-5; D is undetermined. The V end lost 1 base, the J end lost 14 bases, and 15 bases lay between the germline ends. Germline V lookup: CDR1 SGHVS, CDR2 FQNEAQ. This CDR3 has 13 residues. The CDR3 region is CASSLGVREVEHF. The CDR3 DNA is TGTGCCAGCAGCTTAGGAGTTCGGGAAGTAGAGCATTTT.

This clonotype has just a few counts. The chain uses TRBV15 and TRBJ1-6, with TRBD1 as a possible D gene (5 bases). CDR1 and CDR2 from the germline V gene are LNHNV and YYDKDF (reference sequence). The V end was cut by 5 bases, the J end by 10 bases, with 18 bases between. There are 15 residues in the CDR3. The CDR3 region is CATSPEEQDRSPLHF. The CDR3 nucleotides are TGTGCCACCAGCCCCGAGGAACAGGACCGATCACCCCTCCACTTT.

The chain uses TRBV25-1 and TRBJ1-5; TRBD1 is a possible D gene (5 bases). The CDR3 consists of 16 residues. Germline CDR1 MGHDK, CDR2 SYGVNS. The V gene lost 8 bases and the J gene lost 0 bases, with 17 bases spanning the gap. CDR3 sequence: CASWCPSQGSNQPQHF. The CDR3 DNA reads TGTGCCAGCTGGTGTCCCTCGCAGGGTAGCAATCAGCCCCAGCATTTT.

V and J are TRBV19 and TRBJ1-2; no definite D call. The CDR3 spans 16 residues. CDR1 and CDR2 (germline): LNHDA, SQIVND (reference sequence). Trimming cost V 2 bases and J 4 bases, with 17 bases left between them. CDR3 bases: TGTGCCAGTAGTATACCCCCAGCGGCGGCGGGCTATGGCTACACCTTC. It codes for CASSIPPAAAGYGYTF.

This clonotype was seen more than once but under ten times. V and J are TRBV24-1 and TRBJ2-3; TRBD1 agrees at 8 bases. CDR3 size: 16 residues. Trimming removed 3 bases from V and 3 bases from J; junction bases left unmatched: 7. Per germline, CDR1 KGHDR and CDR2 SFDVKD. CDR3 bases: TGTGCCACCAGTGATACCGGGACAGGTAGAACAGATACGCAGTATTTT. Translated, it gives CATSDTGTGRTDTQYF.

The chain uses TRBV20-1 and TRBJ2-2, with D possibly being TRBD1 (6 bases). V was shortened by 1 base and J by 6 bases, with 12 bases between the two germline ends. Germline V gene lookup returns CDR1 DFQATT and CDR2 SNEGSKA (reference sequence). The CDR3 totals 14 residues. The CDR3 region is CSARGRDTAGELFF. CDR3 DNA sequence: TGCAGTGCTAGAGGCAGGGACACCGCCGGGGAGCTGTTTTTT.

Note on this clonotype: The germline gene is not matched at one end of the junction; a read error may be the cause. J is TRBJ1-1 and V is TRBV5-1; TRBD1 is a possible D gene (5 bases). This CDR3 is 14 amino acids long. Germline V gives CDR1 SGHRS, CDR2 YFSETQ. The CDR3, as DNA: TGCGCCAGCAGCTCCCAGGGCGCCGGCACTGAGGCTTTCTTT. Its translation is CASSSQGAGTEAFF.

V gene TRBV12-3 or TRBV12-4 combines with J gene TRBJ1-1; D possibly corresponds to TRBD1 (6 bases). The CDR3 runs 14 residues. V was clipped by 7 bases and J by 2 bases, with 14 bases between them. The CDR3 sequence is CASIRVRGNTEAFF. The DNA of the CDR3 is TGTGCCAGCATAAGGGTCAGGGGTAACACTGAAGCTTTCTTT.

V gene TRBV10-2 combines with J gene TRBJ1-2, with TRBD1 identical over 9 bases. This CDR3 spans 15 amino acids. CDR1 is WSHSY and CDR2 is SAAADI in the germline V gene. The V gene end was trimmed by 3 bases and the J gene end by 4 bases; junction bases not matched to a gene: 6. The CDR3 DNA reads TGCGCCAGCAGTGACCCCGGGACAGGGAGCTATGGCTACACCTTC. Residues: CASSDPGTGSYGYTF.

The chain recombines TRBV2 with TRBJ1-2, with D possibly matching TRBD1 (5 bases). The V gene's germline CDR1 is SNHLY and CDR2 FYNNEI. CDR3 size: 14 residues. The V end lost 1 base, the J end lost 0 bases, and 6 bases lay between the germline ends. CDR3: CASSEGGSNYGYTF. The CDR3 DNA is TGTGCCAGCAGTGAAGGGGGGTCTAACTATGGCTACACCTTC.

This chain joins TRBV25-1 and TRBJ1-5; the D is unclear. Germline V gene lookup returns CDR1 MGHDK and CDR2 SYGVNS. This CDR3 has 14 amino acids. Between the trimmed V and J ends, which lost 2 bases and 4 bases, there was a span of 9 bases. Here the CDR3 DNA reads TGTGCCAGCAGTGAACTAGCGGAAAATCAGCCCCAGCATTTT. Translating it yields CASSELAENQPQHF.

The V and J genes are TRBV25-1 and TRBJ1-1; TRBD1 aligns across 7 bases. Trimming took 7 bases from V and 3 from J; bases not matched to a gene: 11. From germline, CDR1 is MGHDK and CDR2 SYGVNS. The CDR3 consists of 15 residues. The CDR3 DNA reads TGTGCCAGCAACTCCCGGGACAGAATCGACACTGAAGCTTTCTTT. It translates to CASNSRDRIDTEAFF.

The rearrangement uses TRBV9 and TRBJ2-3; D ambiguous. V dropped 0 bases and J dropped 0 bases, with 8 bases sitting between them. This CDR3 contains 15 residues. Germline assignment: CDR1 SGDLS and CDR2 YYNGEE. CDR3 region: CASSVDQASTDTQYF. CDR3 bases: TGTGCCAGCAGCGTAGATCAGGCTAGCACAGATACGCAGTATTTT.

The chain combines TRBV7-9 with TRBJ2-2; 9 nucleotides agree with TRBD1. V was pared by 5 bases and J by 3 bases, with 4 bases of the junction left unmatched. Germline CDR1 reads SEHNR; CDR2 reads FQNEAQ (reference sequence). The CDR3 is 15 amino acids. The CDR3 region has the DNA TGTGCCAGCAGCGAAAGACAGGGGGACACCGGGGAGCTGTTTTTT. Translating gives CASSERQGDTGELFF.